This T cell receptor (beta chain) was recovered during a study of blood T cells in healthy people across ages. Overall study findings and caveats: Naive and antigen-experienced cells were not separated, limiting conclusive comparison. Underestimates were what the diversity estimates from one million T cells were considered to be.

Using a J-beta primer mix together with a sample-barcoded 5' primer, a second PCR was run for roughly 6 to 12 cycles. MiXCR, applied by TCRdb to the 5' RACE reads, yields one record per CDR3 protein. The top ten clones hold around 15% of a sample with about 900,000 distinct CDR3 sequences, around 49% of them seen once. Individuals who donated were healthy Caucasians from Russia aged roughly 6 to 90. Researchers report isolating at least 6 million PBMCs per sample. Germline V gene lookup returns CDR1 MNHEY and CDR2 SVGEGT. This CDR3 comprises 13 residues. Details on this clonotype: Its cognate antigen is unknown.

The sample taken for sequencing was blood. The chain couples TRBV6-2 or TRBV6-3 to TRBJ2-4; D remains unclear. The J call may be incorrect, as the DNA end agrees better with TRBJ2-7. The receptor comes from a man aged 25 to 45 in good health. This CDR3 reads CASSTGRIYEQYF. The DNA of the CDR3 is TGTGCCAGCAGTACCGGACGGATCTACGAGCAGTACTTC.